This T cell receptor (beta chain) was observed in a study of shared clonotypes between healthy human individuals. Background on the study: Ranging from 18 to 49 in age, donors were two women and a few men. Whole-study results and caveats: Sorted-subset sequencing was shown by rarefaction to be incomplete despite large depth. What limited the represented genetic and exposure-history diversity was the small number of donors.

Naivety among CD8 cells was defined by CD45RO negativity and positive CCR7 selection, thereby excluding terminally differentiated effector memory CD45RA+ cells. As regards this clone: Antigen unknown.

The CDR3 spans 14 residues. The trim removed 11 bases at V and 7 bases at J, leaving 13 bases unmatched. The V gene's germline CDR1 is MDHEN and CDR2 SYDVKM. At deep level, the assay was performed. Clones were sequenced by immunoSEQ multiplex PCR, and TCRdb holds only the in-frame ones, with some missing. This table holds some 2,000,000 clones, about 95% found once. The V and J genes are TRBV28 and TRBJ2-5, with TRBD1 identical over 10 bases. This clonotype was sampled from a man aged 18 to 35 in good health. The sequenced material came from naive CD8+ T cells sorted from blood. This CDR3 reads CAGAGTGVQRTQYF. The CDR3 DNA reads as TGTGCCGGCGCCGGGACAGGGGTCCAGAGGACCCAGTACTTC. Drawing the rest from reference TRBV28 and TRBJ2-5, the complete variable domain is DVKVTQSSRYLVKRTGEKVFLECVQDMDHENMFWYRQDPGLGLRLIYFSYDVKMKEKGDIPEGYSVSREKKERFSLILESASTNQTSMYLCAGAGTGVQRTQYFGPGTRLLVL.